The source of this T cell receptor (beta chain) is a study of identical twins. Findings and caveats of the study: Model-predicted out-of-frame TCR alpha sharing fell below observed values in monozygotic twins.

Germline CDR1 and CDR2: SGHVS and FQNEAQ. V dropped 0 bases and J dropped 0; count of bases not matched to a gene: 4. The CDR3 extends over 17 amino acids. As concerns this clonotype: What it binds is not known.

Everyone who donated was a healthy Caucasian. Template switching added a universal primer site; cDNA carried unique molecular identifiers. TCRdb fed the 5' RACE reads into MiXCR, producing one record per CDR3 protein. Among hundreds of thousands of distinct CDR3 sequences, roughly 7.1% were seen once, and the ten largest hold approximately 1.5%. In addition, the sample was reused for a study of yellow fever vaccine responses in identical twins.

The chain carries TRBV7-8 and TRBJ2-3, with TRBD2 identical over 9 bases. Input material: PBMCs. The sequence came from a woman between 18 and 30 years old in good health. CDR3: CASSLAPTSGSTDTQYF. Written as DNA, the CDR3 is TGTGCCAGCAGCTTAGCCCCGACTAGCGGTAGCACAGATACGCAGTATTTT.